The clone carrying this T cell receptor (beta chain) was counted many times. The antigen is unknown. The data belong to a study of T cell repertoires in cytomegalovirus infection. Study context: It can be stated that public TCR beta signatures indicated CMV infection as well as a matching HLA type. Study observations and caveats: What dominated the ex vivo response were HLA-C-restricted CMV-specific TCR beta clonotypes.

This CDR3 contains 16 residues. After removal of 4 bases from V and 9 bases from J, the junction contained 11 bases not matched to a gene. Per the germline V gene, CDR1 is SGHAT and CDR2 is FQNNGV. TCRdb itself ran the reads through MiXCR, one entry per CDR3 protein. The table shows some 200,000 distinct CDR3 sequences, with roughly a fifth occurring only once. Source material: PBMCs. The rearrangement uses TRBV11-2 and TRBJ2-1, with 11 nucleotides matching TRBD2. This TCR came from a human donor in good health (CMV status not recorded). Some clones in this sample may be carry-over from other donors' samples. The CDR3, as DNA: TGTGCCAGCAGCTCCCAACTAGCGGGAGTGAAGGGTGAGCAGTTCTTC. Translation: CASSSQLAGVKGEQFF.